The rows below give T cell receptor beta chains drawn from one sample of a study of cytomegalovirus exposure and HLA in healthy donors. The assay was immunoSEQ multiplex PCR, and TCRdb's table has in-frame clones only and misses some. This sample has about 150,000 clones, with approximately 84% found just once. Specimen: PBMCs. The receptors were gathered from a woman between 18 and 29 years old in good health and CMV-seronegative. Each CDR3 is given with its conserved first and last residue. Fields, in order: V gene, J gene, D gene, clone size, CDR3 protein, CDR3 DNA. D genes are given only for firm matches. Not every row has a clone size; where given, it reads once, few, many or a size class.

TRBV4-1,TRBJ2-7,TRBD1,once,CASSHGQGDEQYF,TGCGCCAGCAGCCACGGACAGGGGGACGAGCAGTACTTC
TRBV30,TRBJ1-2,.,few,CAWAADRFCGYTF,TGTGCCTGGGCAGCTGACAGGTTCTGTGGCTACACCTTC
TRBV30,TRBJ2-1,.,.,CAWSLLADLFNEQFF,TGTGCCTGGAGTCTCTTAGCGGATCTTTTTAATGAGCAGTTCTTC
TRBV7-2,TRBJ1-1,TRBD1,.,CASSLTGGATTEAFF,TGTGCCAGCAGCTTGACAGGGGGCGCGACCACTGAAGCTTTCTTT
TRBV19,TRBJ2-7,TRBD2,.,CASSMATSGFYEQYF,TGTGCCAGTAGTATGGCAACTAGCGGATTCTACGAGCAGTACTTC
TRBV4-2,TRBJ2-7,TRBD2,.,CASSQGGRAIHEQYF,TGTGCCAGCAGCCAAGGAGGGAGGGCCATCCACGAGCAGTACTTC
TRBV7-8,TRBJ2-7,.,.,CASSFGTLSSYEQYF,TGTGCCAGCAGCTTCGGGACTTTGAGCTCCTACGAGCAGTACTTC
TRBV5-6,TRBJ2-7,.,.,CASSLGGSPYEQYF,TGTGCCAGCAGCCTGGGGGGCTCCCCCTACGAGCAGTACTTC
TRBV7-2,TRBJ2-5,TRBD2,.,CASSQTRGTSEETQYF,TGTGCCAGCAGCCAGACTCGCGGGACTAGCGAAGAGACCCAGTACTTC
TRBV28,TRBJ2-5,.,.,CASTNFGGYLQETQYF,TGTGCCAGCACCAACTTCGGCGGCTACCTTCAAGAGACCCAGTACTTC
TRBV2,TRBJ1-6,.,.,CASSAAEGKSGGSLHF,TGTGCCAGCAGCGCCGCGGAGGGGAAATCCGGAGGGTCCCTCCACTTT
TRBV7-9,TRBJ2-7,TRBD2,.,CASSKRESYEQYF,TGTGCCAGCAGCAAGCGGGAATCCTACGAGCAGTACTTC
TRBV6-5,TRBJ1-1,TRBD1,.,CASRQGSMNTEAFF,TGTGCCAGCAGACAGGGGTCGATGAACACTGAAGCTTTCTTT
TRBV7-2,TRBJ1-5,TRBD1,.,CASSLGGGRGNQPQHF,TGTGCCAGCAGCTTAGGAGGGGGCAGGGGCAATCAGCCCCAGCATTTT
TRBV7-6,TRBJ2-7,TRBD1,.,CASSLGTGAYEQYF,TGTGCCAGCAGCTTAGGGACAGGGGCCTACGAGCAGTACTTC
TRBV5-1,TRBJ2-1,TRBD2,.,CASSPEAGTSGSGEQFF,TGCGCCAGCAGCCCAGAGGCCGGGACTAGCGGGAGTGGTGAGCAGTTCTTC
TRBV28,TRBJ1-4,.,.,CASTTPNEKLFF,TGTGCCAGCACCACACCTAATGAAAAACTGTTTTTT
TRBV5-6,TRBJ1-2,TRBD1,.,CASRRWDRDSYGYTF,TGTGCCAGCAGAAGGTGGGACAGGGATAGCTATGGCTACACCTTC
TRBV28,TRBJ1-6,TRBD1,.,CASDRANSPLHF,TGTGCGTCGGACAGGGCAAATTCACCCCTCCACTTT
TRBV6-5,TRBJ1-1,TRBD1,.,CASRPSDRVHTEAFF,TGTGCCAGCAGGCCCTCTGACAGGGTTCACACTGAAGCTTTCTTT
TRBV9,TRBJ2-2,.,.,CASSEGPNTGELFF,TGTGCCAGCAGCGAGGGGCCGAACACCGGGGAGCTGTTTTTT
TRBV7-9,TRBJ2-2,TRBD1,.,CASSSRQGIEGELFF,TGTGCCAGCAGCTCGAGACAGGGGATTGAGGGGGAGCTGTTTTTT
TRBV18,TRBJ2-5,TRBD2,.,CASSPSQTTSGTETQYF,TGTGCCAGCTCACCTTCCCAAACGACTAGCGGCACAGAGACCCAGTACTTC
TRBV11-2,TRBJ1-2,.,.,CASSSPPLGGGFRYGYTF,TGTGCCAGCAGCTCTCCTCCGCTAGGGGGGGGCTTTCGATATGGCTACACCTTC
TRBV6-1,TRBJ1-1,TRBD1,once,CASSLPGQQAFF,TGTGCCAGCAGCCTACCGGGACAGCAAGCTTTCTTT
TRBV28,TRBJ2-7,TRBD1,.,CASSEPKTGDITSEQYF,TGTGCCAGCAGTGAGCCCAAGACAGGGGATATCACCAGCGAGCAGTACTTC
TRBV14,TRBJ1-5,.,.,CASSPYRVLYF,TGTGCCAGCAGCCCGTACAGGGTCCTGTATTTT
TRBV28,TRBJ2-3,TRBD1,.,CASSFGWGFTGQGNTGTDTQYF,TGTGCCAGCAGTTTCGGGTGGGGTTTTACGGGACAGGGGAATACGGGCACAGATACGCAGTATTTT
TRBV4-2,TRBJ2-3,TRBD2,.,CASSRALAAPQDTQYF,TGTGCCAGCAGCCGAGCACTAGCGGCCCCGCAGGATACGCAGTATTTT
TRBV6-1,TRBJ1-1,.,.,CASKRMGSGTEAFF,TGTGCCAGTAAGAGGATGGGTTCGGGCACTGAAGCTTTCTTT
TRBV14,TRBJ2-7,TRBD1,.,CASSQNETGASYEQYF,TGTGCCAGCAGCCAAAATGAGACAGGGGCCTCCTACGAGCAGTACTTC
TRBV11-3,TRBJ1-6,.,.,CASSLQGMNSPLHF,TGTGCCAGCAGCTTACAGGGCATGAATTCACCCCTCCACTTT
TRBV7-2,TRBJ1-3,.,once,CASQPGVSGNTIYF,TGTGCCAGTCAACCGGGGGTCTCTGGAAACACCATATATTTT
TRBV6-6,TRBJ2-1,TRBD2,.,CASTESGAYNEQFF,TGTGCCAGCACCGAGAGCGGGGCATACAATGAGCAGTTCTTC
TRBV15,TRBJ2-1,.,.,CATSSQISQMQFF,TGTGCCACCAGCAGTCAGATTAGCCAGATGCAGTTCTTC
TRBV19,TRBJ2-7,TRBD1,.,CASSIGGDRASEQYF,TGTGCCAGTAGTATCGGAGGGGACAGGGCGTCTGAGCAGTACTTC
TRBV9,TRBJ2-1,.,.,CASSAEGVCEQFF,TGTGCCAGCAGCGCAGAGGGGGTCTGTGAGCAGTTCTTC
TRBV19,TRBJ1-2,.,.,CASSASGMRHGYTF,TGTGCCAGTAGTGCTTCCGGGATGAGACATGGCTACACCTTC
TRBV6-5,TRBJ1-5,.,.,CASSYSGQGGEQPQHF,TGTGCCAGCAGTTACTCTGGGCAGGGCGGAGAGCAGCCCCAGCATTTT
TRBV29-1,TRBJ2-7,.,.,CSVGEDYSYEQYF,TGCAGCGTTGGGGAAGACTACTCCTACGAGCAGTACTTC
TRBV7-2,TRBJ1-2,.,.,CASSFLTGLNGYTF,TGTGCCAGCAGCTTTCTTACTGGGCTAAATGGCTACACCTTC
TRBV19,TRBJ2-2,TRBD1,.,CASSSGQGNTGELFF,TGTGCCAGTAGCTCGGGACAGGGTAACACCGGGGAGCTGTTTTTT
TRBV19,TRBJ2-7,TRBD1,.,CASSWDRSTHEQYF,TGTGCCAGTAGTTGGGACAGATCTACCCACGAGCAGTACTTC
TRBV14,TRBJ1-1,.,.,CASSLRTDNTEAFF,TGTGCCAGCAGCCTAAGGACAGATAACACTGAAGCTTTCTTT
TRBV27,TRBJ2-1,.,.,CASSPLPPNEQFF,TGTGCCAGCAGTCCTCTTCCTCCCAATGAGCAGTTCTTC
TRBV6-5,TRBJ2-4,.,.,CASSCKGGENIQYF,TGTGCCAGCAGTTGCAAGGGCGGGGAAAACATTCAGTACTTC
TRBV28,TRBJ1-5,.,.,CASSLRSGTQHF,TGTGCCAGCAGTTTACGGTCAGGGACCCAGCATTTT
TRBV18,TRBJ2-3,TRBD2,.,CASSPRSGGPGDTQYF,TGTGCCAGCTCACCACGAAGCGGGGGCCCCGGGGATACGCAGTATTTT
TRBV28,TRBJ2-1,TRBD1,.,CASSPAGTGGAGTYNEQFF,TGTGCCAGCAGTCCGGCGGGGACAGGGGGAGCAGGGACCTACAATGAGCAGTTCTTC
TRBV18,TRBJ1-4,.,.,CASSPRAANEKLFF,TGTGCCAGCTCACCCAGGGCCGCTAATGAAAAACTGTTTTTT
TRBV7-3,TRBJ2-1,.,few,CASSFDYSSYNEQFF,TGTGCCAGCAGCTTTGACTACAGCTCCTACAATGAGCAGTTCTTC
TRBV19,TRBJ2-1,.,.,CASSLHPPSYNEQFF,TGTGCCAGTAGCTTACACCCGCCTTCCTACAATGAGCAGTTCTTC
TRBV27,TRBJ2-7,.,few,CASSFSGKTYEQYF,TGTGCCAGCAGTTTTTCGGGGAAAACCTACGAGCAGTACTTC
TRBV7-2,TRBJ1-2,TRBD1,.,CASSWGTGGGGYGYTF,TGTGCCAGCAGCTGGGGGACAGGGGGGGGCGGATATGGCTACACCTTC